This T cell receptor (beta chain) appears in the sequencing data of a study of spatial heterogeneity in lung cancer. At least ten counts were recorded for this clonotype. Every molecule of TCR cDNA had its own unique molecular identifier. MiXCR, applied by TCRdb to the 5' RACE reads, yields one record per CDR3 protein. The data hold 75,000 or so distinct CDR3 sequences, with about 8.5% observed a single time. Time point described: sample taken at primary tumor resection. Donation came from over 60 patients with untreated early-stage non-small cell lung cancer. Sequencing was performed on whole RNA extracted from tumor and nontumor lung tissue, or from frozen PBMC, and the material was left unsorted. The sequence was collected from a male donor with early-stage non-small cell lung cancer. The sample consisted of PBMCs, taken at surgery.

The CDR3 DNA reads TGTGCCACCAGTGAGTCAGGAGCTAACTATGGCTACACCTTC. As protein: CATSESGANYGYTF. This rearrangement joins TRBV24-1 to TRBJ1-2; no clear D gene. The CDR3 consists of 14 residues. The V gene's germline CDR1 is KGHDR and CDR2 SFDVKD. Trimming left V 4 bases short and J 0 bases short, with 8 bases between.